The subject of this entry is one T cell receptor beta chain. Its specific antigen is unknown. No base quality values were provided; no much bigger clone lies one nucleotide off. The data stem from a study of cytomegalovirus exposure and HLA in healthy donors (TCRdb year 2017). Turning to the overall study: An earlier analysis of approximately 640 of the donors reported 250 to 350 Gb of sequence data and some 120 million unique TCR beta sequences from about 179 million T cells. Class I and class II HLA loci were covered by the typing at four-digit resolution. A later analysis re-analyzed previously published TCR beta repertoires from 650 to 800 donors and added high-resolution HLA genotyping to study TCR occurrence patterns. Along with the roughly 670-subject first cohort, a separate validation cohort of approximately 110 different subjects was used. A later genetic analysis took genome-wide SNP genotypes for about 60% of the roughly 670 donors and used that subset as a discovery cohort. All discovery cohort repertoires had been generated using a single sequencing platform. Donor age, sex, ethnicity and CMV serostatus were compiled together with the repertoire data. An earlier analysis of several hundred of the donors applied high-throughput TCR beta sequencing to assess whether each TCR beta V gene segment acted as functional or pseudogenic. To predict cytomegalovirus infection status, the study combined high-throughput TCR immunosequencing, statistical association of individual TCRs with disease status, and machine learning. Typing coverage varied by locus: 629-630 donors for A, B, C, DRB1 and DQB1; some 520 for DQA1; more than 600 for DPA1; 450 to 480 for DPB1. The aim of the study was to test whether cataloging public T cell receptors could identify signatures of past pathogen exposure. Across roughly 420 genotyped donors of the cohort, an average of about 200,000 unique TCR beta nucleotide sequences per donor were sequenced, and roughly 20% of those sequences were non-productive. Rather than using new phenotypic data, the later analysis identified candidate immune exposures from TCR beta sequences and from how often those sequences occurred across donors. Around 320 gigabases of sequencing data and tens of millions of unique TCR sequences were included in an early release covering roughly 600 HLA-typed donors. About five DR-DQ haplotypes were treated as single units for association and clustering because of strong linkage in the cohort. The T cell repertoires of 670 or so subjects were profiled by immunosequencing and related to cytomegalovirus serostatus. Among the roughly 370 genotyped donors, under 90% belonged to the genetic ancestry cluster associated with self-reported Caucasian donors. Study-level results and caveats: According to the authors, the approach could potentially be generalized to other disease states and immunological phenotypes. A later analysis associated about 17,000 TCR beta sequences with specific HLA alleles at a false discovery rate of 0.05. A further reported finding was that TCR beta sequences accurately predicted the HLA-A and HLA-B alleles for most subjects in the first cohort. A later analysis found that most CMV-associated TCR beta chains appeared HLA-restricted, with HLA associations seemingly driven largely by CMV exposure. The earlier analysis of nearly 600 of the donors excluded roughly 16 rarely observed V segments, including chromosome 9 orphons, because counts were too low. In a later genetic analysis, fewer N-insertions in productive TCRs were reported among donors in an Asian-associated ancestry cluster than the roughly 700-donor mean. According to a later analysis, parvovirus B19, influenza, CMV and Epstein-Barr virus appeared linked to several top co-occurrence clusters. The sequencing pipeline was judged likely to have produced a cluster of highly shared sequence variants as a technical artifact. Roughly uniform sequencing depth across donors was assumed in presence/absence analyses, although this assumption may not hold. An earlier analysis of approximately 530 of the donors showed that most TCR beta V segments appeared in productive rearrangements either about 90% or about 30% of the time, which broadly matched IMGT annotations. The 87-base-pair reads could not distinguish some IMGT-functional V segments, including TRBV6-2 and TRBV6-3, so those segments were excluded. Because HLA typing was unavailable for some donors at each locus, only the typed subset was used in association tests. CMV serostatus was the only immune exposure information available for the cohort. When HLA alleles, especially DR and DQ, strongly co-occurred, TCR associations were difficult to assign to individual alleles. The study gave a list of under 200 TCR beta chains associated with cytomegalovirus. Across donors, most TCR sequences were observed very rarely, whereas some public TCRs were present in many individuals. Three of the identified cytomegalovirus-associated TCR beta chains were confirmed in vitro to be specific for cytomegalovirus antigens. The classifier was reported to diagnose cytomegalovirus status with high specificity and sensitivity in both the original cohort and the validation cohort. In a later analysis, HLA-associated TCR beta chains showed more clonal expansion and lower generation probabilities than non-associated chains that were equally common. Linkage disequilibrium might explain the correlated functional status among segregating V segments, but an unknown experimental factor could not be excluded. A later analysis found that TCR association rates varied across HLA loci, with DRB1 alleles showing the most associated TCRs and HLA-C alleles the fewest. Only TCR beta chains were sequenced in this cohort, and the absence of alpha or paired-chain data limited detectable features. An association between a missense DCLRE1C variant and V-gene and J-gene trimming of TCR beta chains was found in a later genetic analysis and replicated in an independent cohort.

Spanning cysteine to phenylalanine, the CDR3 consists of 11 amino acids. Solely the CDR3 DNA is kept, with 33 bases framed from the first base. V was cut back by 5 bases and J by 7 bases, leaving a gap of 8 bases between them. CDR1 and CDR2, per the germline V gene, are MDHEN and SYDVKM. The method behind the library was the immunoSEQ multiplex PCR assay. For the multiplex PCR, a mixture combining 60 forward primers for TCR Vbeta segments and 13 reverse primers for TCR Jbeta segments was used. Amplification of the CDR3 region of rearranged TCR beta genes was performed with a multiplex PCR assay on genomic DNA. Amplified TCR beta libraries were sequenced as 87-base-pair reads on the Illumina HiSeq System. As for the original processing: A later analysis tallied around 87 million unique TCR beta chains across the 700 or so repertoires, and 10 million to 11 million of those chains were shared by two or more donors. Raw reads were error-corrected and collapsed into unique sequences by a nearest-neighbor algorithm in which closely related sequences were merged to remove PCR and sequencing errors. To assign V, D and J gene segments, CDR3 sequences were aligned to IMGT reference sequences. For a sequence to be retained, a match of at least six nucleotides to both a V gene segment and a J gene segment was required. A rearrangement counted as productive if the CDR3 had no stop codons and remained in frame with V and J, and every other rearrangement counted as non-productive. CDR3 was defined according to IMGT convention as the region running from the second conserved V-encoded cysteine to the conserved J-encoded phenylalanine. In an earlier analysis of roughly 580 of the donors, sequences lacking an unambiguous match to a single V gene segment were excluded. An earlier analysis of 500 to 700 of the donors classified V segments as functional when productive rearrangements were above 56.7% and as segregating when the standard deviation between donors was above 5%. A statistical classification framework was built to diagnose cytomegalovirus status from the catalog of TCR beta chain sequences. In a later analysis, V and J genes were assigned by comparing TCR nucleotide sequences against IMGT/GENE-DB human TR gene sequences. The TCRdist pipeline was used in a later analysis to assign CDR3 sequences and most-parsimonious VDJ recombination scenarios. In a later analysis, each TCR beta chain was defined by its CDR3 amino acid sequence together with its V-gene family, and reads lacking a unique V-gene family were excluded. In a later analysis, fewer than 650 highly shared, low-generation-probability nucleotide sequences were removed to address suspected cross-contamination and a sequencing artifact. A later analysis calculated a clonal expansion index for each public chain from normalized within-repertoire ranks of inferred template counts. In a later analysis, generation probabilities were computed with a VDJ recombination model fitted to out-of-frame rearrangements, and the resulting probabilities were checked against IGoR. A later analysis scored TCR-TCR, TCR-HLA and TCR-CMV co-occurrence with hypergeometric tests, applying a repertoire-size bias correction to TCR pairs. To estimate false discovery rates, a later analysis permuted the HLA or CMV assignments 20 times. In a later analysis, co-occurring TCRs were grouped using DBSCAN, and TCRdist sequence similarity was added for clustering within HLA-allele-positive subsets. Co-occurrence clustering excluded repertoires with fewer than 30,000 or more than 120,000 public chains, plus five with anomalous nucleotide sharing. TCRdb took this table from immuneACCESS and kept in-frame rearrangements with V and J called. Such tables lack part of the clones; where checked against another copy, unresolved V genes explain under half of the gap, and the rest is unexplained. The D gene and trimming were derived from the DNA, and the V and J assignments and clone size from that table. This sample comprises 200,000 to 250,000 clones, around 83% of them detected only once. The biggest ten clones account for roughly 1.3% of the sample.

The cohort consisted of 600 to 750 healthy bone marrow donors. At the time of sampling, all cohort members were nominally healthy, though unrecorded immune exposures were likely present. The donor was CMV seronegative and was included in the group of hundreds of seronegative cohort members. Every donor gave a peripheral blood sample, and the peripheral blood mononuclear cells from that sample were used for TCR beta sequencing. The Qiagen DNeasy Blood Extraction Kit was used to extract genomic DNA from the blood cell samples. This sequence uses TRBV28 and TRBJ1-2; the D gene is possibly TRBD1, with 5 bases matching. Material: PBMCs. This sequence was found in a girl between 10 and 17 years old in good health and CMV-seronegative. The DNA sequence follows: TGTGCCAGCAGTACACAGGCTGGCTACACCTTC. Translated, this is CASSTQAGYTF.